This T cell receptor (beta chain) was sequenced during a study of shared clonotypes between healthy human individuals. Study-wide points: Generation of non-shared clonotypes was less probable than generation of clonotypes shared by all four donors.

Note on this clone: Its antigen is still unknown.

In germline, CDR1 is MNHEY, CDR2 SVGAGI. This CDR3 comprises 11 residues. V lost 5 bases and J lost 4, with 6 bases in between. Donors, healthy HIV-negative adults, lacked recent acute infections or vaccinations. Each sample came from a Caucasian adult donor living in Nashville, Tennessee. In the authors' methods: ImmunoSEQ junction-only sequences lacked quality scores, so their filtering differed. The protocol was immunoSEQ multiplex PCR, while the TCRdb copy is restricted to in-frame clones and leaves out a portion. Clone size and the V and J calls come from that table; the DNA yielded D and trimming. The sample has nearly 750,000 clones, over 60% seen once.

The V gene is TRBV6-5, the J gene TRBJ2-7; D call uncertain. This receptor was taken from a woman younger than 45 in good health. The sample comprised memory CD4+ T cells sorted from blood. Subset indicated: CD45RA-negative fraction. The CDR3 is CASSQSYEQYF. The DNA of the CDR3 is TGTGCCAGCAGTCAATCGTACGAGCAGTACTTC.